This T cell receptor (beta chain) came from a study of blood T cell repertoires in COVID-19. The overall study: COVID-19 samples from acute and convalescent phases originated in the United States, Italy and Spain. Sources were T cells, B-cell-depleted T cells, or PBMCs; the material itself was cDNA or gDNA.

Source study methods: The authors estimated nucleated cell counts from reference gene primer amplification. The assay was immunoSEQ multiplex PCR, and TCRdb's table has in-frame clones only and misses some. For V, J and clone size, that table is used; D and trimming come from the DNA. The sample holds some 150,000 clones; approximately 86% are singletons and the top ten take about 1.2%. This clone was observed once. The sequence was obtained from a man aged 55 to 70 who had recovered from COVID-19. The material sequenced was peripheral blood.

CDR3 nucleotides: TGTGCCAGCAGCTTAAGTCCACAGTCTGGGGCCAACGTCCTGACTTTC. Its translation: CASSLSPQSGANVLTF. The chain is built from TRBV7-2 and TRBJ2-6; D gene uncertain. The germline CDR1 and CDR2 sequences are SGHTA and FQGNSA. The CDR3 sequence is 16 residues long. V was trimmed by 2 bases and J by 1 base, leaving 9 bases between them. The whole variable domain, filled in from reference TRBV7-2 and TRBJ2-6, reads GAGVSQSPSNKVTEKGKDVELRCDPISGHTALYWYRQSLGQGLEFLIYFQGNSAPDKSGLPSDRFSAERTGGSVSTLTIQRTQQEDSAVYLCASSLSPQSGANVLTFGAGSRLTVL.